The sequence of this TCR beta chain was determined in a study of identical twins. Points from the study as a whole: Compared with models, monozygotic twins showed more out-of-frame TCR alpha sharing. Out-of-frame alpha sequences shared by twins were enriched for low generation probability. The more abundant beta clonotypes in cord blood had fewer insertions, and memory repertoires did not show this.

This CDR3 has 12 amino acids. The V and J ends lost 1 base and 5 bases respectively, with 3 bases between them. Regarding this clonotype: What it binds is not known.

Each CDR3 protein is one row after TCRdb ran MiXCR on the 5' RACE reads. The sample gives hundreds of thousands of distinct CDR3 sequences, under 25% of which show up once; more than 0.4% is in the top ten. The sample was also linked to a second study, of yellow fever vaccine responses in identical twins.

The chain couples TRBV12-3 or TRBV12-4 to TRBJ2-1; D is unresolved. Material: CD4+ T cells sorted from blood. This TCR was recovered from a woman younger than 30 in good health. CDR3 in amino acids: CASSLDNNEQFF. The CDR3 nucleotides read TGTGCCAGCAGTTTAGACAACAATGAGCAGTTCTTC.